The sequence of this T cell receptor beta chain was determined in a study of Ad26.COV2.S vaccination and SARS-CoV-2 variants. Study-wide points: Higher spike-specific TCR breadth was found in vaccine recipients than in placebo recipients.

CDR1 is WSHSY, CDR2 SAAADI, per germline. The CDR3 sequence is 16 residues long. With V trimmed by 2 bases and J by 0 bases, 4 bases remained unmatched. Using immunoSEQ multiplex PCR, the repertoire was profiled, and TCRdb retains in-frame clones only, with some absent. The table records around 300,000 clones, about 87% of them present only once. About this clone itself: Its antigen is still unknown.

The treatment is: around 19 received Ad26.COV2.S at low or high dose, single or two shots; roughly five received placebo; per-sample allocation not given. Collection of the samples took place on day 63 after the first injection of vaccine or placebo. The material sequenced was peripheral blood, taken in a trial of Ad26.COV2.S vaccine versus placebo. The gene calls are TRBV10-2 and TRBJ1-3; 7 positions match TRBD1. The origin of this receptor is a person between 18 and 65 years old who received the Ad26.COV2.S COVID-19 vaccine or a placebo. This chain's CDR3 is CASSEAGQSSGNTIYF. The CDR3 DNA reads as TGCGCCAGCAGTGAGGCGGGACAGAGCTCTGGAAACACCATATATTTT.